This T cell receptor (beta chain) was recorded in a study of patients and donors after allogeneic stem cell transplantation. TCRdb independently ran MiXCR on the RT-PCR reads; one entry per CDR3 protein. The profile shows 390,000 or so distinct CDR3 sequences, around 16% of them singletons. Sequencing was done on a sample of blood, either unsorted or a sorted T cell fraction (not recorded which). The sequence came from a human donor who was either an allogeneic HSCT recipient or a stem cell or donor lymphocyte infusion donor (not recorded which). It is not recorded whose cells these are; they may come from a transplant donor.

The CDR3, as DNA: TGCGCCAGCAGCCAAGTTAGGTCTGGGCCCGTACATATTCAGCAGTATTTT. This translates into CASSQVRSGPVHIQQYF. V usage is TRBV4-1 and J usage is TRBJ2-3; D unresolved. V lost 1 base to trimming and J lost 11 bases, with 25 bases between them. The CDR3 consists of 17 residues. Germline CDR1 reads MGHRA; CDR2 reads YSYEKL.